This entry concerns a single TCR beta chain. Its target is not known. Germline V CDR1 and CDR2: WSHSY, SAAADI. V lost 3 bases, J lost 2 bases, and 9 bases stayed unmatched. The CDR3 is 16 residues long. This specimen comes from a study of cytomegalovirus exposure and HLA in healthy donors. For the study at large: About 85 million unique TCR sequences came from HLA-typed donors in an early release.

The PCR had 60 Vbeta and 13 Jbeta primers. TCRdb's table, derived via immunoSEQ multiplex PCR, lists solely in-frame clones and lacks some. The sample has approximately 150,000 clones; roughly three quarters are singletons. Study outcomes and limitations: Most CMV-associated TCR beta chains appeared HLA-restricted in a later analysis. In an earlier analysis, productive rearrangement rates for most beta V segments clustered near 87% or 30%.

This TCR was recovered from a man between 60 and 75 years old in good health and CMV-seronegative. The sequenced sample consisted of PBMCs. V is TRBV10-2 and J is TRBJ1-2; 7 positions agree with TRBD1. The CDR3 reads CASSDSLDRNNYGYTF. The CDR3 coding sequence is TGCGCCAGCAGTGATTCGTTGGACAGGAACAACTATGGCTACACCTTC.